The 16 T cell receptor beta chains listed next were all sequenced from one sample in a study of blood T cell repertoires in COVID-19. Sequencing used immunoSEQ multiplex PCR; TCRdb keeps in-frame clones, though not all of them. This sample has approximately 230,000 clones; around 90% occur once, and the top ten carry about 1.3%. The source material was peripheral blood. The source is a man aged 80 or over with acute or convalescent COVID-19.

The CDR3 loop reads CASSYRDSNTGELFF. The CDR3 DNA reads TGTGCCAGCAGCTACCGGGACAGCAACACCGGGGAGCTGTTTTTT. V is TRBV5-5 and J is TRBJ2-2; 7 bases are a match to TRBD1. V trimming: 3 bases; J trimming: 2 bases; junction bases outside the gene matches: 4. Germline CDR1 SGHKS, CDR2 YYEKEE (reference sequence). CDR3 size: 15 residues. Using reference TRBV5-5 and TRBJ2-2 for the parts outside the CDR3, the full variable domain is DAGVTQSPTHLIKTRGQQVTLRCSPISGHKSVSWYQQVLGQGPQFIFQYYEKEERGRGNFPDRFSARQFPNYSSELNVNALLLGDSALYLCASSYRDSNTGELFFGEGSRLTVL.

In DNA form, the CDR3 reads TGCGCCAGCAAAATCTCAGGGTCCTACAATGAGCAGTTCTTC. Encoded protein: CASKISGSYNEQFF. The rearrangement joins TRBV5-1 to TRBJ2-1; possibly TRBD1 for D (5 bases). The germline gives CDR1 SGHRS, CDR2 YFSETQ. The V and J ends lost 6 bases and 1 base respectively, with 11 bases between them. CDR3 length: 14 amino acids. Filled out from reference TRBV5-1 and TRBJ2-1, the complete variable domain reads KAGVTQTPRYLIKTRGQQVTLSCSPISGHRSVSWYQQTPGQGLQFLFEYFSETQRNKGNFPGRFSGRQFSNSRSEMNVSTLELGDSALYLCASKISGSYNEQFFGPGTRLTVL.

The V and J genes are TRBV6-2 or TRBV6-3 and TRBJ1-1; no clear D. CDR3 length: 14 amino acids. The germline gives CDR1 MNHEY, CDR2 SVGEGT. Trimming removed 2 bases from V and 7 bases from J, with 14 bases in between. CDR3 sequence: CASSYPTTTIEAFF. In nucleotides, the CDR3 is TGTGCCAGCAGTTACCCGACAACGACTATTGAAGCTTTCTTT.

The chain combines TRBV19 with TRBJ1-4; 9 nucleotides agree with TRBD1. The CDR3 runs 13 residues. Trimming took 8 bases from V and 7 from J; bases not matched to a gene: 5. Germline CDR1 LNHDA, CDR2 SQIVND (reference sequence). CDR3 protein: CASGGQGGEKLFF. The CDR3 DNA is TGTGCCAGTGGGGGACAGGGCGGTGAAAAACTGTTTTTT. Variable domain in full (rest from reference TRBV19 and TRBJ1-4): DGGITQSPKYLFRKEGQNVTLSCEQNLNHDAMYWYRQDPGQGLRLIYYSQIVNDFQKGDIAEGYSVSREKKESFPLTVTSAQKNPTAFYLCASGGQGGEKLFFGSGTQLSVL.

This chain connects TRBV5-1 to TRBJ2-5; no definite D call. With 0 bases removed from V and 0 bases from J, the gap between germline ends came to 9 bases. CDR1 and CDR2 from the germline V gene are SGHRS and YFSETQ. This CDR3 spans 15 amino acids. This chain's CDR3 is CASSLVPGHQETQYF. The CDR3 DNA follows: TGCGCCAGCAGCTTGGTCCCTGGGCACCAAGAGACCCAGTACTTC. Drawing the rest from reference TRBV5-1 and TRBJ2-5, the complete variable domain is KAGVTQTPRYLIKTRGQQVTLSCSPISGHRSVSWYQQTPGQGLQFLFEYFSETQRNKGNFPGRFSGRQFSNSRSEMNVSTLELGDSALYLCASSLVPGHQETQYFGPGTRLLVL.

This sequence joins TRBV19 and TRBJ1-4; D gene uncertain. Germline CDR1 LNHDA, CDR2 SQIVND (reference sequence). V was shortened by 5 bases and J by 3 bases, with 13 bases between the two germline ends. The CDR3 extends over 15 amino acids. This CDR3 reads CASSAPSGANEKLFF. In DNA, the CDR3 is TGTGCCAGTAGTGCCCCGTCTGGAGCTAATGAAAAACTGTTTTTT.

In this sample, this clone turned up once. The chain joins TRBV4-3 to TRBJ2-7; weak D call: TRBD1 (5 bases). The CDR3 spans 14 residues. The germline V and J ends were trimmed by 6 bases and 13 bases, with 25 bases remaining between them. Germline V gene lookup returns CDR1 LGHNA and CDR2 YSLEER. The CDR3 bases are TGCGCCAGCAGAACACTAAACCCTGAGACAGTCTTTTACTTC. It translates to CASRTLNPETVFYF.

This rearrangement joins TRBV6-5 to TRBJ2-5; the D is unclear. The V end was cut by 4 bases, the J end by 1 base, with 10 bases between. CDR3 size: 14 residues. Germline V gene sequence: CDR1 MNHEY, CDR2 SVGAGI. The CDR3 region is CASSSKLLQETQYF. CDR3 DNA sequence: TGTGCCAGCAGTTCAAAACTCCTCCAAGAGACCCAGTACTTC.

CDR3 in amino acids: CASSSGQGETQYF. The CDR3 DNA follows: TGTGCCAGCAGCTCCGGACAGGGGGAGACCCAGTACTTC. The chain has TRBV7-2 and TRBJ2-5; TRBD1 aligns across 9 bases. The junction had 2 bases not matched to a gene; V was cut back by 4 bases and J by 5 bases. The CDR3 runs 13 residues. Germline CDR1 SGHTA, CDR2 FQGNSA.

The chain carries TRBV4-3 and TRBJ1-3; D is possibly TRBD1 (5 bases). In germline, CDR1 is LGHNA, CDR2 YSLEER. This CDR3 has 13 amino acids. Trimming took 6 bases from V and 2 from J, leaving 8 bases between them. The CDR3 protein is CASSQGAGNTIYF. The DNA for the CDR3 is TGCGCCAGCAGTCAGGGTGCTGGAAACACCATATATTTT.

This chain connects TRBV28 to TRBJ2-3, with 14 bases identical to TRBD2. The V gene end was trimmed by 8 bases and the J gene end by 3 bases; junction bases not matched to a gene: 10. Germline V CDR1 and CDR2: MDHEN, SYDVKM. The CDR3 sequence is 17 residues long. The CDR3 DNA reads TGTGCCAGCCCCCCAGGCGGGACTAGCGGGAGAACAGATACGCAGTATTTT. This encodes CASPPGGTSGRTDTQYF.

This clone has only one observation. The chain couples TRBV2 to TRBJ1-1, with TRBD1 matching over 7 bases. The V segment lost 4 bases and the J segment 7 bases; nucleotides outside the gene matches: 12. The CDR3 runs 15 residues. Germline CDR1 and CDR2: SNHLY and FYNNEI. DNA for the CDR3: TGTGCCAGCAGTGTTCGGCAAGGGGGCGCGGGTGAAGCTTTCTTT. Translating it yields CASSVRQGGAGEAFF.

The rearrangement joins TRBV5-1 to TRBJ1-2; 8 bases fit TRBD1. Germline V gene lookup returns CDR1 SGHRS and CDR2 YFSETQ. This CDR3 has 15 amino acids. Trimming cost V 3 bases and J 5 bases; bases outside gene matches: 9. The chain's CDR3 is CASSSAGGARYGYTF. The CDR3 DNA sequence: TGCGCCAGCAGCTCAGCAGGGGGCGCGAGGTATGGCTACACCTTC.

This chain connects TRBV7-9 to TRBJ2-4; D unresolved. CDR3 size: 16 residues. The V end was cut by 3 bases, the J end by 0 bases, with 12 bases between. CDR1 and CDR2 (germline): SEHNR, FQNEAQ (reference sequence). The DNA for the CDR3 is TGTGCCAGCAGCTTGGGCCGGAATCTAGCCAAAAACATTCAGTACTTC. The encoded protein is CASSLGRNLAKNIQYF.

Comment on this clone: This sample also contains other DNA sequences that code for the same CDR3. This chain uses TRBV6-2 or TRBV6-3 with TRBJ2-7; 8 bases match TRBD1. The J segment lost 3 bases and the V segment lost 5 bases, leaving 0 bases of the junction unmatched. The CDR3 sequence is 12 residues long. Germline V gene lookup returns CDR1 MNHEY and CDR2 SVGEGT. The CDR3, as DNA: TGTGCCAGCAGTGGACAGGGCTACGAGCAGTACTTC. Translated, it gives CASSGQGYEQYF.

The gene calls are TRBV19 and TRBJ2-1, with 8 bases identical to TRBD2. V shed 5 bases and J 4 bases; nucleotides not matched to a gene: 7. Germline V lookup: CDR1 LNHDA, CDR2 SQIVND (reference sequence). This CDR3 is 15 amino acids long. CDR3 DNA: TGTGCCAGTAGTTCGCAAGCGGGAGCATACAATGAGCAGTTCTTC. It is translated as CASSSQAGAYNEQFF. The full variable domain, its missing parts supplied by reference TRBV19 and TRBJ2-1, is DGGITQSPKYLFRKEGQNVTLSCEQNLNHDAMYWYRQDPGQGLRLIYYSQIVNDFQKGDIAEGYSVSREKKESFPLTVTSAQKNPTAFYLCASSSQAGAYNEQFFGPGTRLTVL.